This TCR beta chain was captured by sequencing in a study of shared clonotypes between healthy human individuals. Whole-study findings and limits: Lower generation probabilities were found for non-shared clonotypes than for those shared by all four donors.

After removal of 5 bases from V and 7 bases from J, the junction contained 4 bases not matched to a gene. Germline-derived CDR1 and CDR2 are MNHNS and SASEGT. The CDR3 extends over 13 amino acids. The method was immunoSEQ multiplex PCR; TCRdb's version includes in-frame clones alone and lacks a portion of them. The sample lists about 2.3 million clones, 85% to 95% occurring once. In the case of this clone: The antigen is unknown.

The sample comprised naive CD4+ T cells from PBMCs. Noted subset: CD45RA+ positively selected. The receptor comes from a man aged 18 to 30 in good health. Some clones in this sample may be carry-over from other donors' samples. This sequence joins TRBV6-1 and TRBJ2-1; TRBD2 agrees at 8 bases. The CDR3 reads CASSPGGANEQFF. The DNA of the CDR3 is TGTGCCAGCAGTCCGGGGGGGGCGAATGAGCAGTTCTTC.